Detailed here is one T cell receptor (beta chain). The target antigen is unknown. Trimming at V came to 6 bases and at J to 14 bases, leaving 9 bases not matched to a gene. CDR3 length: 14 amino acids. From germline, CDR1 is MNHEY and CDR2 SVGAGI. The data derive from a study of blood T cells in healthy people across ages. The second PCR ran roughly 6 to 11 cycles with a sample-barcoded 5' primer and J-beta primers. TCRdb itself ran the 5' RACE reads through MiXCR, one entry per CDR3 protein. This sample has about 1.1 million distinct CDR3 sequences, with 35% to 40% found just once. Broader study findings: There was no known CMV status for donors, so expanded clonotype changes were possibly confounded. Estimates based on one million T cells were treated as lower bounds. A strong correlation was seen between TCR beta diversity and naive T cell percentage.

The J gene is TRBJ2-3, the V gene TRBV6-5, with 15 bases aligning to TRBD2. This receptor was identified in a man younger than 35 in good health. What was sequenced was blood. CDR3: CASRRTSGGASPYF. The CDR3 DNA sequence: TGTGCCAGCAGGCGGACTAGCGGGGGGGCCAGCCCGTATTTT.